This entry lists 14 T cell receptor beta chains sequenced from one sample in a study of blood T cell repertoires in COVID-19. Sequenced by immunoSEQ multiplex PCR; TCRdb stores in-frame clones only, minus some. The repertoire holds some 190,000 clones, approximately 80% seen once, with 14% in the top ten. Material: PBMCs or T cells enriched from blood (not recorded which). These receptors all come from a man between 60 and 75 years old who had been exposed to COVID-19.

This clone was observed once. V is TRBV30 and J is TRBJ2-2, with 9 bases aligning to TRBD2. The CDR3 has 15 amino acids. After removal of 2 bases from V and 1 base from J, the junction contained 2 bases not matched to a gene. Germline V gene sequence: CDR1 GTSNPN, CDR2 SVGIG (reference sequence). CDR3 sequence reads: CAWSKLAGNTGELFF. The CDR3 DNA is TGTGCCTGGAGTAAACTAGCGGGGAACACCGGGGAGCTGTTTTTT.

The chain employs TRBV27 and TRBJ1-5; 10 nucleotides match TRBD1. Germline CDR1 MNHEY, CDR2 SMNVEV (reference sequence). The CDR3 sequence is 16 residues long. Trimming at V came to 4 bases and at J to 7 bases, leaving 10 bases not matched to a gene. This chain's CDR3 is CASSSRQGAKGQPQHF. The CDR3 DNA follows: TGTGCCAGCAGTTCAAGACAGGGGGCGAAGGGGCAGCCCCAGCATTTT.

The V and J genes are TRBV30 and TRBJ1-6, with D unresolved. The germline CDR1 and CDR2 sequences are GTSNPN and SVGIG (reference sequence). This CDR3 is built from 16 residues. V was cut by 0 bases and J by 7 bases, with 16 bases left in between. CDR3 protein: CAWSVLRGGGNSPLHF. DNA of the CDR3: TGTGCCTGGAGTGTACTACGTGGTGGTGGGAATTCACCCCTCCACTTT.

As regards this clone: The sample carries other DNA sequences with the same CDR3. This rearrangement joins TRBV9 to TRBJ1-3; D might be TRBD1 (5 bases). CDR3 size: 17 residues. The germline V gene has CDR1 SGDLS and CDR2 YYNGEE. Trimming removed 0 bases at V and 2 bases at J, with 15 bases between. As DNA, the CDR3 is TGTGCCAGCAGCGTAGTAGGTACGCCAGGGACTGGAAACACCATATATTTT. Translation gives CASSVVGTPGTGNTIYF.

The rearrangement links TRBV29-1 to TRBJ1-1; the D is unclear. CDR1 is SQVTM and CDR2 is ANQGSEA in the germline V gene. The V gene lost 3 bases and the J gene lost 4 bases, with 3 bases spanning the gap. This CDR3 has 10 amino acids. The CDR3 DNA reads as TGCAGCGTTGAGGCCACTGAAGCTTTCTTT. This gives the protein CSVEATEAFF.

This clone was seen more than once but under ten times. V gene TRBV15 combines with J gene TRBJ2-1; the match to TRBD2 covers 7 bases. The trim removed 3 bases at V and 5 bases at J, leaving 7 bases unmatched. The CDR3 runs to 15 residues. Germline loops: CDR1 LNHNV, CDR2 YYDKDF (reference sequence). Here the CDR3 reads CATSRARAGHNEQFF. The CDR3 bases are TGTGCCACCAGCAGGGCAAGAGCGGGACACAATGAGCAGTTCTTC. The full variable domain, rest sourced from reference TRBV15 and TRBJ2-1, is DAMVIQNPRYQVTQFGKPVTLSCSQTLNHNVMYWYQQKSSQAPKLLFHYYDKDFNNEADTPDNFQSRRPNTSFCFLDIRSPGLGDTAMYLCATSRARAGHNEQFFGPGTRLTVL.

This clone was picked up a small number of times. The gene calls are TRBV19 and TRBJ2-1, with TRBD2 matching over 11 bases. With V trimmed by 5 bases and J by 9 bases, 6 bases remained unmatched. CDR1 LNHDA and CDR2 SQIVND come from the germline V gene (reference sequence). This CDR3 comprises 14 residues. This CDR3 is CASSYSGREAEQFF. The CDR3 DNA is TGTGCCAGTAGTTATAGCGGGAGGGAGGCTGAGCAGTTCTTC.

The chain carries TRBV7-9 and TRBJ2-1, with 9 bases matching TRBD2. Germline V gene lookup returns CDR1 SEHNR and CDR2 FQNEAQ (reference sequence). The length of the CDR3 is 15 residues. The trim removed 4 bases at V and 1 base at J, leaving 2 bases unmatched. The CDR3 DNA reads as TGTGCCAGCAGCTCGAGCGGGAGGTCCTACAATGAGCAGTTCTTC. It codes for CASSSSGRSYNEQFF. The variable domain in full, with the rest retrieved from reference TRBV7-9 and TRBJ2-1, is DTGVSQNPRHKITKRGQNVTFRCDPISEHNRLYWYRQTLGQGPEFLTYFQNEAQLEKSRLLSDRFSAERPKGSFSTLEIQRTEQGDSAMYLCASSSSGRSYNEQFFGPGTRLTVL.

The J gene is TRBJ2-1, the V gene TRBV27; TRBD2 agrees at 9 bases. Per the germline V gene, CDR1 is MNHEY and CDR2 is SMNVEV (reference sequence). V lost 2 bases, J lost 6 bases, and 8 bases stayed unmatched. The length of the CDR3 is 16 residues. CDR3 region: CASSLLRASGINEQFF. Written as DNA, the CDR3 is TGTGCCAGCAGTTTACTTCGGGCTAGCGGGATCAATGAGCAGTTCTTC.

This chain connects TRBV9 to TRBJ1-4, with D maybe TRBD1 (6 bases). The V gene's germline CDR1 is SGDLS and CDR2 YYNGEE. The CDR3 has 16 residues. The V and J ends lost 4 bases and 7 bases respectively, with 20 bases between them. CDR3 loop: CASSLGGRGGSEKLFF. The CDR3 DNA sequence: TGTGCCAGCAGCCTGGGCGGCAGGGGAGGGAGTGAAAAACTGTTTTTT.

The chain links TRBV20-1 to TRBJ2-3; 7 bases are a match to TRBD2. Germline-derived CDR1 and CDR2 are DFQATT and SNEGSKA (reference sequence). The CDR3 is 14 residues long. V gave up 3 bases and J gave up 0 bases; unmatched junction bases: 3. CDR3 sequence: CSASISGSTDTQYF. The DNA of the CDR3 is TGCAGTGCTAGTATTAGCGGGAGCACAGATACGCAGTATTTT.

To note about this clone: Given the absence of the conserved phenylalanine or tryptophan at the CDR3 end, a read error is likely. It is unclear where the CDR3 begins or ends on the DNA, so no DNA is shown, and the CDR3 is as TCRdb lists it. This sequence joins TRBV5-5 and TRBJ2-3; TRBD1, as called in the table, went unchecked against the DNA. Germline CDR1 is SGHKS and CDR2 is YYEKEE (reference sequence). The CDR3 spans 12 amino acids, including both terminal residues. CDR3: CASSLDRAFRWV.

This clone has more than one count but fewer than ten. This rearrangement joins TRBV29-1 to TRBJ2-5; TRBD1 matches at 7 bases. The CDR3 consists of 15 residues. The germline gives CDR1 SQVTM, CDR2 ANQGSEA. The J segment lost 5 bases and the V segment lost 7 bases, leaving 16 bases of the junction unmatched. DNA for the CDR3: TGCAGCGCTGATCCACAGGGGCCCGTCGGGGAGACCCAGTACTTC. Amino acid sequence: CSADPQGPVGETQYF.

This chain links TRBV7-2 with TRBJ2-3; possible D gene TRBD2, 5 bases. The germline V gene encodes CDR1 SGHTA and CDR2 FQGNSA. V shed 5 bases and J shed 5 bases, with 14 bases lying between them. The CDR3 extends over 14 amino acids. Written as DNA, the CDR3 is TGTGCCAGCAGCCCTCTAGCTTCCGGAGATACGCAGTATTTT. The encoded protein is CASSPLASGDTQYF.